This T cell receptor beta chain was profiled in a study of PD-1 blockade in classical Hodgkin lymphoma (TCRdb year 2020). Regarding the complete study: Nivolumab dosing was 3 mg/kg intravenously every 2 weeks, continuing until either disease progression or unacceptable toxicity. To define a peripheral blood immune signature of response to PD-1 blockade in classical Hodgkin lymphoma, the study combined TCR beta sequencing with CyTOF.

Points on this clone: Its antigen target is currently unknown. No base qualities exist here, and no much larger clone lies one base off it.

Genomic DNA was extracted with the Qiagen DNeasy kit from unsorted PBMCs and from negatively selected CD4+ and CD8+ fractions. TCR beta CDR3 regions were subjected to amplification by immunoSEQ multiplex PCR with primers that anneal to V and J segments. A synthetic immune receptor repertoire was used to minimize amplification bias, and any residual bias was removed computationally once sequencing was done. The original methods were these. Custom Python scripts were used to quantify repertoire diversity as the Shannon entropy index. The unsorted, CD4+ and CD8+ repertoires were each analyzed separately, with the exception of combined analyses, where CD4+ and CD8+ sequences were merged in silico. A clone counted as expanded when the clone's frequency after treatment rose at least 2-fold relative to C1D1, and clones undetected at baseline were given a pseudocount of 0.5. Clones with 0 or 1 copy at C1D1 were classified as singleton clones, and clones with 2 or more copies were classified as non-singleton clones. Clones expanded in unsorted samples were annotated as CD4+, CD8+ or unknown by matching protein sequences in sorted samples from the same patient. Wilcoxon tests on paired samples were used to test diversity changes from C1D1 to C4D1. TCRdb took over this immuneACCESS table, retaining in-frame rearrangements with V and J assigned. Such tables are incomplete; in checked studies, under half of the missing clones stem from an unresolved V gene, and the remainder is unexplained. That table furnishes V, J and clone size, whereas the DNA furnished D and trimming. Here the sample has some 93,000 clones; roughly 89% occur a single time. Roughly 2.8% of the sample lies in the top ten.

V loses 6 bases of germline sequence and J loses 5 bases, and the interval between the two ends is 11 bases. Taken from cysteine to phenylalanine, the CDR3 has 12 residues. The retained sequence is limited to the CDR3, 36 bases, with the frame set at the first base. The germline V gene supplies CDR1 MGHDK and CDR2 SYGVNS. The label giving this sample's time point can be read as: cycle 1 day 1 (C1D1), immediately before nivolumab initiation. Every trial patient had relapsed after autologous stem cell transplantation, and cohorts A, B and C differed in prior brentuximab vedotin exposure. The trial cohort comprised some 60 patients with relapsed/refractory classical Hodgkin lymphoma whose best overall responses were complete response, partial response or progressive disease. Trial patients were treated with single-agent nivolumab in the multi-cohort phase II CheckMate 205 trial. An independent review committee assessed best overall response by applying the 2007 International Working Group response criteria. Trial PBMCs were obtained immediately prior to nivolumab initiation (C1D1) and on therapy at cycle 2 day 1 and cycle 4 day 1. After peripheral blood was drawn into 8 mL Vacutainer Cell Preparation Tubes, PBMCs were isolated by centrifugation and then cryopreserved.

Broader findings and caveats from the paper: The study was restricted to a single clinical trial cohort, and the causes of repertoire differences, possibly disease activity or prior therapy, were left undefined. Trial patients with a complete response had baseline diversity similar to that of newly diagnosed patients, while partial responders and progressors had significantly lower diversity. Baseline TCR diversity was reported to be lower in newly diagnosed patients than in healthy donors and to be lower still in relapsed/refractory patients. By C4D1, a significant rise was seen in CD4+ TCR diversity but not in CD8+ TCR diversity (p=0.0027 vs p=0.16), and the rise was most apparent among complete responders (p=0.02). Patients starting nivolumab less than 1 year after ASCT had lower diversity and were excluded from later analyses to avoid confounding by immune reconstitution.

Recombination joined TRBV25-1 with TRBJ2-7; the D gene is perhaps TRBD1, from 5 matching bases. Sequences were derived from peripheral blood mononuclear cells (PBMCs), sampled at baseline. The sequence was collected from a human donor with classical Hodgkin lymphoma. CDR3 sequence: CASRTGVHEQYF. The nucleotides are TGTGCCAGCAGAACAGGAGTCCACGAGCAGTACTTC.